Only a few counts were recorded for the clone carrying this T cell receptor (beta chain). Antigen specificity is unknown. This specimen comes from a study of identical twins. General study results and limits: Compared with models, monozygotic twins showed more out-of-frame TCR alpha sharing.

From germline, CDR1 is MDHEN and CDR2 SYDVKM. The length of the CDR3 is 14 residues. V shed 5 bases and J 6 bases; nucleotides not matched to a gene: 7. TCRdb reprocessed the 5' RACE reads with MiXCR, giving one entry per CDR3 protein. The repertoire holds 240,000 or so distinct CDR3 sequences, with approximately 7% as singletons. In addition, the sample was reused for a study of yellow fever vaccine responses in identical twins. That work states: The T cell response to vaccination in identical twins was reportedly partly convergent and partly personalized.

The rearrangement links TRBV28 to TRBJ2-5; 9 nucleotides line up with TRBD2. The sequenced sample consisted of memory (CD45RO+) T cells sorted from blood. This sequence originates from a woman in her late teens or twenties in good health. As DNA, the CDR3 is TGTGCCAGCAGTCCACTCAGCGGGGGGAAGACCCAGTACTTC. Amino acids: CASSPLSGGKTQYF. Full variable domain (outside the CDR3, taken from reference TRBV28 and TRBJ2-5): DVKVTQSSRYLVKRTGEKVFLECVQDMDHENMFWYRQDPGLGLRLIYFSYDVKMKEKGDIPEGYSVSREKKERFSLILESASTNQTSMYLCASSPLSGGKTQYFGPGTRLLVL.